This T cell receptor (beta chain) came from a study of OX40 agonist ivuxolimab in advanced cancers. Overall study results and limits: Normalized expansion of T-cell clones was also low for some nonresponders.

Trimming removed 1 base from V and 2 bases from J, with 9 bases in between. The V gene's germline CDR1 is SGHAT and CDR2 FQNNGV. The CDR3 is 14 residues long. Assay used: immunoSEQ multiplex PCR; TCRdb lists only in-frame clones, some missing. The sample contains about 80,000 clones, around 92% of which appear only once. Comment on this clone: The antigen is unknown.

The source material was CD4+ or CD8+ T cells sorted from blood, sampled in a trial of the OX40 agonist ivuxolimab. J is TRBJ2-7 and V is TRBV11-2; TRBD1 might be the D (6 bases). The source of this sequence is an adult with an advanced solid tumor such as melanoma, head and neck, liver or kidney cancer. CDR3 in DNA: TGTGCCAGCAGCTTAGGACAGGCCGCCTACGAGCAGTACTTC. Residues: CASSLGQAAYEQYF.